A single sample gave rise to the 14 T cell receptor beta chains below, sequenced in a study of T cell responses to AZD1222 COVID-19 vaccine. The method was immunoSEQ multiplex PCR; TCRdb's version includes in-frame clones alone and lacks a portion of them. Here the sample spans over 150,000 clones, about nine tenths being singletons. The sequencing here drew on peripheral blood, taken 28 days after the second AZD1222 dose. The source of these receptors is an adult who received the AZD1222 COVID-19 vaccine.

The chain carries TRBV5-6 and TRBJ1-2; D remains unclear. V was trimmed by 3 bases and J by 0 bases, leaving 12 bases between them. This CDR3 region has 15 residues. CDR1 is SGHDT, CDR2 YYEEEE, per germline. The CDR3, as DNA: TGTGCCAGCAGCTCCCGTCGCCTCACTAACTATGGCTACACCTTC. Its protein is CASSSRRLTNYGYTF.

The chain is built from TRBV18 and TRBJ2-3, with D possibly TRBD1 on 5 matching bases. The CDR3 has 13 residues. The germline CDR1 and CDR2 sequences are KGHSH and LQKENI. With 3 bases removed from V and 6 bases from J, the gap between germline ends came to 10 bases. The chain's CDR3 is CASSPTQDDTQYF. The CDR3 nucleotides read TGTGCCAGCTCACCGACACAGGATGATACGCAGTATTTT.

The chain has TRBV5-8 and TRBJ1-1; D remains ambiguous. Germline CDR1 is SGHTS and CDR2 is YDEGEE. The CDR3 is 15 residues long. Trimming removed 0 bases at V and 3 bases at J, with 12 bases between. CDR3 DNA sequence: TGTGCCAGCAGCTTGGATGAGCCGGAGGACACTGAAGCTTTCTTT. Amino acids: CASSLDEPEDTEAFF.

V is TRBV11-3 and J is TRBJ2-1; TRBD2 matches 10 bases. The V gene end was trimmed by 0 bases and the J gene end by 2 bases; junction bases not matched to a gene: 4. CDR3 length: 17 residues. The germline V gene encodes CDR1 SGHNT and CDR2 YENEEA. DNA of the CDR3: TGTGCCAGCAGCTTAGATAGCGGACTAGCGGCCTACAATGAGCAGTTCTTC. Translation gives CASSLDSGLAAYNEQFF.

The rearrangement links TRBV12-3 or TRBV12-4 to TRBJ1-2; D is perhaps TRBD1 (5 bases). The V gene lost 6 bases and the J gene lost 3 bases, with 11 bases spanning the gap. The CDR3 totals 13 residues. The CDR3 DNA reads as TGTGCCAGCAGGCCGGGACCCTACTATGGCTACACCTTC. Amino acids: CASRPGPYYGYTF.

The J gene is TRBJ2-7, the V gene TRBV15; TRBD2 might be the D (5 bases). The CDR3 is 15 amino acids. Trimming took off 11 bases at V and 2 bases at J, with 22 bases between the two ends. Germline CDR1 reads LNHNV; CDR2 reads YYDKDF (reference sequence). The CDR3 here is CAGLLQRPLTYEQYF. CDR3 in DNA: TGTGCCGGATTACTCCAGCGGCCGTTGACCTACGAGCAGTACTTC.

The J gene is TRBJ2-7, the V gene TRBV18; 9 bases align to TRBD2. CDR1 and CDR2 from the germline V gene are KGHSH and LQKENI. J was trimmed by 7 bases and V by 3 bases; bases with no gene match: 10. The CDR3 runs to 15 residues. The DNA of the CDR3 is TGTGCCAGCTCACCCTTAGCGGGAGTAACTGGTGAGCAGTACTTC. It encodes CASSPLAGVTGEQYF.

The chain has TRBV28 and TRBJ1-5; no firm D call. The CDR3 loop spans 14 amino acids. The germline CDR1 and CDR2 sequences are MDHEN and SYDVKM. The V end was cut by 7 bases, the J end by 0 bases, with 10 bases between. The CDR3 is CASTRPYSNQPQHF. For the CDR3, the DNA is TGTGCCAGCACCCGACCTTATAGCAATCAGCCCCAGCATTTT.

The rearrangement joins TRBV5-1 to TRBJ2-3; the D call may be TRBD1 or TRBD2 (5 bases each). The V gene's germline CDR1 is SGHRS and CDR2 YFSETQ. V gave up 0 bases and J gave up 2 bases, with 16 bases separating them. The CDR3 runs to 17 residues. The chain's CDR3 is CASSLGVGTYDTDTQYF. The CDR3 coding sequence is TGCGCCAGCAGCTTGGGCGTAGGGACCTACGACACAGATACGCAGTATTTT.

This chain links TRBV14 with TRBJ1-1, with D uncertain. V lost 0 bases and J lost 8, with 10 bases in between. Germline CDR1 reads SGHDN; CDR2 reads FVKESK. The CDR3 covers 13 residues. This CDR3 is CASSQDAGSEAFF. As DNA, the CDR3 is TGTGCCAGCAGCCAAGATGCAGGCTCCGAAGCTTTCTTT.

The genes are TRBV5-1 and TRBJ1-1; unclear D gene. Germline CDR1 SGHRS, CDR2 YFSETQ. The CDR3 extends over 14 amino acids. Deletions cut 0 bases from V and 1 base from J, with 7 bases between. CDR3 loop: CASSLEGRNTEAFF. In nucleotides, the CDR3 is TGCGCCAGCAGCTTGGAAGGTAGGAACACTGAAGCTTTCTTT.

J is TRBJ2-1 and V is TRBV19; TRBD1 matches 7 bases. The CDR3 consists of 15 residues. In germline, CDR1 is LNHDA, CDR2 SQIVND (reference sequence). Germline trimming cut 6 bases from V and 6 bases from J; bases unmatched to any gene: 11. CDR3 residues: CASSQRLGQINEQFF. The CDR3 coding sequence is TGTGCCAGTAGCCAGAGACTGGGACAGATCAATGAGCAGTTCTTC.

The rearrangement joins TRBV24-1 to TRBJ2-5, with 7 bases matching TRBD2. This CDR3 contains 16 residues. Germline V gene lookup returns CDR1 KGHDR and CDR2 SFDVKD. The V gene end was trimmed by 3 bases and the J gene end by 1 base; junction bases not matched to a gene: 7. CDR3 in DNA: TGTGCCACCAGTGATGCGGGGAGGGCGGGCCAAGAGACCCAGTACTTC. It yields the protein CATSDAGRAGQETQYF.

This clone was found once. The J gene is TRBJ2-4, the V gene TRBV10-3; D is unresolved. The ends were cut back, 10 bases at V and 0 bases at J, with 7 bases in the middle. The CDR3 consists of 12 residues. CDR1 is ENHRY, CDR2 SYGVKD, per germline. CDR3 nucleotides: TGTGCCACCCTGGGAGCCAAAAACATTCAGTACTTC. Translation: CATLGAKNIQYF.